The clone carrying this T cell receptor (beta chain) was observed once. This specimen comes from a study of blood T cell repertoires in COVID-19. Across the whole study: Acute and convalescent COVID-19 samples came from the United States, Italy and Spain.

In the original workflow: Amplification with reference gene primers provided the estimates of nucleated cell counts. Some clones are missing from TCRdb's copy, which holds only in-frame ones; the method was immunoSEQ multiplex PCR. For V, J and clone size, that table is used; D and trimming come from the DNA. Of under 200,000 clones in the sample, approximately 80% were seen once. J was trimmed by 7 bases and V by 5 bases; bases with no gene match: 3. CDR3 length equals 13 residues. The clonotype was recovered from a human donor in a cohort sampled during active COVID-19. Sample: peripheral blood. This chain connects TRBV12-3 or TRBV12-4 to TRBJ1-5, with TRBD1 matching over 9 bases. The CDR3 is CASSGTGLQPQHF. The DNA of the CDR3 is TGTGCCAGCAGTGGGACAGGGCTCCAGCCCCAGCATTTT.